These 5 T cell receptor beta chains were sequenced from one sample in a study of lymphopenia after photon versus proton radiotherapy. Measured with immunoSEQ multiplex PCR; TCRdb has only the in-frame clones, and not every one. The table lists roughly 76,000 clones, about nine tenths of them singletons. This specimen was peripheral blood, taken from a patient treated with photon-based radiotherapy. Receptors were obtained from a woman in her thirties or forties with cholangiocarcinoma.

V gene TRBV5-6 combines with J gene TRBJ2-7; no clear D. V dropped 2 bases and J dropped 0 bases, with 9 bases sitting between them. This CDR3 spans 14 amino acids. From germline, CDR1 is SGHDT and CDR2 YYEEEE. CDR3 nucleotides: TGTGCCAGCAGCTTAAGGCCTAGCTCCTACGAGCAGTACTTC. As protein: CASSLRPSSYEQYF.

Concerning this clone: This same CDR3 is encoded by further DNA sequences in the sample. The chain has TRBV5-1 and TRBJ2-7; 9 bases map to TRBD1. CDR3 length equals 14 residues. Unmatched junction bases numbered 0, after V lost 0 bases and J lost 2 bases. The germline CDR1 and CDR2 sequences are SGHRS and YFSETQ. The CDR3 is CASSLGQGAYEQYF. For the CDR3, the DNA is TGCGCCAGCAGCTTGGGACAGGGGGCCTACGAGCAGTACTTC.

The gene calls are TRBV11-2 and TRBJ1-2; D gene unclear. CDR3 length: 12 residues. With 5 bases removed from V and 4 bases from J, the gap between germline ends came to 8 bases. The germline V gene has CDR1 SGHAT and CDR2 FQNNGV. In DNA form, the CDR3 reads TGTGCCAGCAGCAGTGACACCTATGGCTACACCTTC. This encodes CASSSDTYGYTF.

The CDR3 sequence: CASSVMGTVNTEAFF. The CDR3, as DNA: TGCGCCAGCAGCGTGATGGGGACGGTGAACACTGAAGCTTTCTTT. The chain has TRBV5-1 and TRBJ1-1; TRBD1 is a possible D gene (5 bases). V dropped 4 bases and J dropped 0 bases, with 13 bases sitting between them. The CDR3 loop spans 15 amino acids. Looked up from germline, CDR1 is SGHRS and CDR2 is YFSETQ.

V is TRBV27 and J is TRBJ2-2; D might be TRBD2 (5 bases). CDR1 is MNHEY, CDR2 SMNVEV, per germline (reference sequence). The CDR3 loop spans 17 amino acids. Between the trimmed V and J ends, which lost 7 bases and 0 bases, there was a span of 18 bases. The CDR3 DNA is TGTGCCAGCAACCCAGTGGAAGCGGTAACGAACACCGGGGAGCTGTTTTTT. It yields the protein CASNPVEAVTNTGELFF.